The rows below give T cell receptor beta chains drawn from one sample of a study of blood T cell repertoires in COVID-19. Method: immunoSEQ multiplex PCR; TCRdb's copy keeps in-frame clones and lacks some. The table includes 240,000 or so clones, 85% to 90% detected once. The sample consisted of peripheral blood. The receptors stem from a woman between 40 and 55 years old who had recovered from COVID-19. Each CDR3 is given with its conserved first and last residue. The D gene is left open where the match is weak. Some rows mark clone size as missing; the rest say once, few, many or name a class of expanded clone.

d_gene: TRBD1; abundance: .; v_gene: TRBV9; j_gene: TRBJ2-1; CDR3aa: CASSLVSDRGLNEQFF; CDR3nt: TGTGCCAGCAGCTTGGTGAGTGACAGGGGGTTAAATGAGCAGTTCTTC
d_gene: TRBD2; abundance: once; v_gene: TRBV9; j_gene: TRBJ2-3; CDR3aa: CASSPPGAEGGGGTQYF; CDR3nt: TGTGCCAGCAGCCCTCCCGGGGCGGAGGGTGGGGGGGGTACGCAGTATTTT
d_gene: TRBD2; abundance: .; v_gene: TRBV19; j_gene: TRBJ2-2; CDR3aa: CATQPGLHTGELFF; CDR3nt: TGTGCCACCCAACCGGGACTACACACCGGGGAGCTGTTTTTT
d_gene: .; abundance: .; v_gene: TRBV11-2; j_gene: TRBJ1-1; CDR3aa: CASSLDRGRWAFF; CDR3nt: TGTGCCAGCAGCTTAGATCGTGGGCGCTGGGCTTTCTTT
d_gene: .; abundance: .; v_gene: TRBV19; j_gene: TRBJ2-3; CDR3aa: CASRVAPGGPGDTQYF; CDR3nt: TGTGCCAGCCGGGTGGCACCCGGAGGGCCCGGAGATACGCAGTATTTT
d_gene: TRBD1; abundance: .; v_gene: TRBV18; j_gene: TRBJ2-7; CDR3aa: CASSPGQGEQYF; CDR3nt: TGTGCCAGCTCACCCGGACAGGGCGAGCAGTACTTC
d_gene: .; abundance: once; v_gene: TRBV6-5; j_gene: TRBJ1-2; CDR3aa: CASSYGGRDGYTF; CDR3nt: TGTGCCAGCAGTTACGGTGGGCGCGATGGCTACACCTTC
d_gene: TRBD1; abundance: .; v_gene: TRBV13; j_gene: TRBJ1-1; CDR3aa: CASNWGTGYTEAFF; CDR3nt: TGTGCCAGCAATTGGGGGACAGGGTACACTGAAGCTTTCTTT
d_gene: .; abundance: .; v_gene: TRBV6-2/TRBV6-3; j_gene: TRBJ2-1; CDR3aa: CASSYPTRVVYNEQFF; CDR3nt: TGTGCCAGCAGTTACCCGACTAGAGTGGTCTACAATGAGCAGTTCTTC
d_gene: .; abundance: .; v_gene: TRBV27; j_gene: TRBJ2-7; CDR3aa: CASSLGGTAPYEQYF; CDR3nt: TGTGCCAGCAGTTTAGGCGGGACAGCGCCCTACGAGCAGTACTTC
d_gene: TRBD2; abundance: few; v_gene: TRBV2; j_gene: TRBJ2-7; CDR3aa: CASNPPGREGLEQYF; CDR3nt: TGTGCCAGCAACCCCCCTGGTAGGGAGGGCCTGGAGCAGTACTTC
d_gene: .; abundance: .; v_gene: TRBV24-1; j_gene: TRBJ1-5; CDR3aa: CATREGGNQPQHF; CDR3nt: TGTGCCACCAGAGAGGGAGGCAATCAGCCCCAGCATTTT
d_gene: .; abundance: .; v_gene: TRBV18; j_gene: TRBJ2-3; CDR3aa: CASSPGGATDTQYF; CDR3nt: TGTGCCAGCTCACCGGGGGGGGCCACAGATACGCAGTATTTT
d_gene: .; abundance: .; v_gene: TRBV7-2; j_gene: TRBJ2-5; CDR3aa: CASSHPRAGDQETQYF; CDR3nt: TGTGCCAGCAGCCACCCCCGGGCAGGGGACCAAGAGACCCAGTACTTC
d_gene: .; abundance: .; v_gene: TRBV6-1; j_gene: TRBJ1-5; CDR3aa: CASSPQGGQPQHF; CDR3nt: TGTGCCAGCAGCCCCCAGGGCGGTCAGCCCCAGCATTTT
d_gene: TRBD1; abundance: .; v_gene: TRBV7-8; j_gene: TRBJ1-5; CDR3aa: CASSPRRTGAVGNQPQHF; CDR3nt: TGTGCCAGCAGCCCCCGGCGGACAGGGGCTGTGGGCAATCAGCCCCAGCATTTT
d_gene: TRBD2; abundance: few; v_gene: TRBV4-3; j_gene: TRBJ2-7; CDR3aa: CASSQGVAGGSPYEQYF; CDR3nt: TGCGCCAGCAGCCAAGGGGTGGCGGGAGGTTCCCCCTACGAGCAGTACTTC
d_gene: TRBD1; abundance: .; v_gene: TRBV5-1; j_gene: TRBJ2-2; CDR3aa: CASSLLRGQGMTGELFF; CDR3nt: TGCGCCAGCAGCTTACTCCGGGGACAGGGCATGACCGGGGAGCTGTTTTTT
d_gene: TRBD1; abundance: .; v_gene: TRBV6-5; j_gene: TRBJ2-2; CDR3aa: CASSLPTGTDTGELFF; CDR3nt: TGTGCCAGCAGTTTACCAACCGGGACAGACACCGGGGAGCTGTTTTTT
d_gene: .; abundance: .; v_gene: TRBV11-2; j_gene: TRBJ2-1; CDR3aa: CASSLNHYNEQFF; CDR3nt: TGTGCCAGCAGCCTAAACCACTACAATGAGCAGTTCTTC
d_gene: .; abundance: .; v_gene: TRBV6-5; j_gene: TRBJ2-5; CDR3aa: CASRGALKETQYF; CDR3nt: TGTGCCAGCCGGGGGGCCCTCAAAGAGACCCAGTACTTC
d_gene: .; abundance: .; v_gene: TRBV2; j_gene: TRBJ1-1; CDR3aa: CASTQERTEMNTEAFF; CDR3nt: TGTGCCAGCACCCAGGAGAGGACAGAGATGAACACTGAAGCTTTCTTT
d_gene: .; abundance: few; v_gene: TRBV9; j_gene: TRBJ1-2; CDR3aa: CASSVDGLSHAF; CDR3nt: TGTGCCAGCAGCGTAGACGGACTGTCGCACGCCTTC
d_gene: TRBD2; abundance: .; v_gene: TRBV6-6; j_gene: TRBJ2-7; CDR3aa: CASSPIRGRGPYEQYF; CDR3nt: TGTGCCAGCAGTCCCATCCGGGGGAGGGGCCCTTACGAGCAGTACTTC
d_gene: .; abundance: .; v_gene: TRBV11-2; j_gene: TRBJ1-2; CDR3aa: CASSQESYNYGYTF; CDR3nt: TGTGCCAGCAGCCAGGAATCATATAACTATGGCTACACCTTC
d_gene: TRBD2; abundance: .; v_gene: TRBV6-5; j_gene: TRBJ2-1; CDR3aa: CASGAGGFVPNEQFF; CDR3nt: TGTGCCAGCGGAGCGGGAGGGTTCGTCCCCAATGAGCAGTTCTTC
d_gene: .; abundance: .; v_gene: TRBV28; j_gene: TRBJ1-2; CDR3aa: CASSSSGSGYTF; CDR3nt: TGTGCCAGCAGTTCATCCGGGAGCGGCTACACCTTC
d_gene: .; abundance: .; v_gene: TRBV28; j_gene: TRBJ1-1; CDR3aa: CASKWRGNTEAFF; CDR3nt: TGTGCCAGCAAGTGGAGGGGGAACACTGAAGCTTTCTTT
d_gene: TRBD1; abundance: .; v_gene: TRBV19; j_gene: TRBJ1-5; CDR3aa: CASSIDRGSNQPQHF; CDR3nt: TGTGCCAGTAGTATAGACAGGGGGAGCAATCAGCCCCAGCATTTT
d_gene: .; abundance: .; v_gene: TRBV7-2; j_gene: TRBJ1-5; CDR3aa: CASSLGAPSNQPQHF; CDR3nt: TGTGCCAGCAGCTTGGGGGCACCTAGCAATCAGCCCCAGCATTTT
d_gene: TRBD1; abundance: .; v_gene: TRBV12-3/TRBV12-4; j_gene: TRBJ1-1; CDR3aa: CASNQGVTEAFF; CDR3nt: TGTGCCAGCAACCAGGGGGTCACTGAAGCTTTCTTT
d_gene: TRBD1; abundance: .; v_gene: TRBV3-1/TRBV3-2; j_gene: TRBJ2-1; CDR3aa: CASSRTTGGPYNEQFF; CDR3nt: TGTGCCAGCAGCCGGACGACAGGGGGGCCCTACAATGAGCAGTTCTTC
d_gene: .; abundance: .; v_gene: TRBV11-2; j_gene: TRBJ2-7; CDR3aa: CASSPRGQLTYEQYF; CDR3nt: TGTGCCAGCAGCCCTAGAGGGCAGCTAACCTACGAGCAGTACTTC
d_gene: .; abundance: .; v_gene: TRBV10-1; j_gene: TRBJ2-1; CDR3aa: CASRGPNEQFF; CDR3nt: TGCGCCAGCAGGGGCCCCAATGAGCAGTTCTTC
d_gene: TRBD1; abundance: .; v_gene: TRBV5-6; j_gene: TRBJ1-2; CDR3aa: CASSPRDRGGYGYTF; CDR3nt: TGTGCCAGCAGCCCCCGGGACAGGGGAGGGTATGGCTACACCTTC
d_gene: .; abundance: .; v_gene: TRBV10-3; j_gene: TRBJ2-2; CDR3aa: CATHSDQGSTGELFF; CDR3nt: TGTGCCACCCATTCCGACCAGGGAAGTACCGGGGAGCTGTTTTTT
d_gene: .; abundance: .; v_gene: TRBV6-1; j_gene: TRBJ1-3; CDR3aa: CASSEAAPKPRDTFGNTIYF; CDR3nt: TGTGCCAGCAGTGAAGCGGCACCAAAACCCCGGGACACGTTTGGAAACACCATATATTTT
d_gene: TRBD1; abundance: .; v_gene: TRBV12-3/TRBV12-4; j_gene: TRBJ1-2; CDR3aa: CASSKQGRYGYTF; CDR3nt: TGTGCCAGCAGCAAACAGGGGAGATATGGCTACACCTTC
d_gene: TRBD1; abundance: .; v_gene: TRBV30; j_gene: TRBJ1-3; CDR3aa: CAWSRDSAGNTIYF; CDR3nt: TGTGCCTGGAGCCGGGACAGTGCCGGAAACACCATATATTTT
d_gene: .; abundance: .; v_gene: TRBV7-2; j_gene: TRBJ2-2; CDR3aa: CASSLGPGGELFF; CDR3nt: TGTGCCAGCAGCTTGGGGCCCGGCGGGGAGCTGTTTTTT
d_gene: TRBD2; abundance: .; v_gene: TRBV18; j_gene: TRBJ2-5; CDR3aa: CASSLGRAGVETQYF; CDR3nt: TGTGCCAGCTCACTGGGGAGGGCCGGCGTGGAGACCCAGTACTTC